The clone carrying this TCR beta chain has only one observation. As yet, its antigen is unknown. Naive CD8 cells lacked CD45RO, underwent positive selection for CCR7 and left out terminally differentiated effector memory CD45RA+ cells. The sample originates from a study of shared clonotypes between healthy human individuals. For the study at large: Per-donor plates numbered three CD4 naive, three CD4 memory, two CD8 naive and one CD8 memory. General study points: Sequencing of the sorted subsets was shown by rarefaction to be incomplete despite large depth. The genetic and exposure-history diversity represented was limited by few donors.

Sequencing used immunoSEQ multiplex PCR; TCRdb keeps in-frame clones, though not all of them. The sample lists about 680,000 clones, around 90% seen once, with 24% in the top ten. This TCR was recovered from a man aged 25 to 45 in good health. The sample was naive CD8+ T cells sorted from blood.

Here the CDR3 DNA reads TGTGCCAGCAGTGCCGGGACCGAGTACAATGAGCAGTTCTTC. It translates to CASSAGTEYNEQFF. This chain links TRBV27 with TRBJ2-1; the D gene could be TRBD1 or TRBD2 (5 bases each). V gave up 5 bases and J gave up 4 bases, with 12 bases separating them. Germline assignment: CDR1 MNHEY and CDR2 SMNVEV (reference sequence). The CDR3 runs 14 residues.